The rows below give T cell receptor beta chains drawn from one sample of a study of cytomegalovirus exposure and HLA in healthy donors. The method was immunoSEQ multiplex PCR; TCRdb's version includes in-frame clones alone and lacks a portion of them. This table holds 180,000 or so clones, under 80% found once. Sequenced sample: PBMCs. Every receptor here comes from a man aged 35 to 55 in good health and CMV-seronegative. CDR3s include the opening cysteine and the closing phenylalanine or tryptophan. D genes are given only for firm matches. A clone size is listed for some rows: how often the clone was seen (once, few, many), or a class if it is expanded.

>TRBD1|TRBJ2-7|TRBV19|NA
CASSIGQGSYEQYF
TGTGCCAGTAGTATCGGACAGGGATCCTACGAGCAGTACTTC
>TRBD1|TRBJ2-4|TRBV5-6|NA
CASSLLDRGSDF
TGTGCCAGCAGCCTCCTGGACAGGGGGAGTGACTTC
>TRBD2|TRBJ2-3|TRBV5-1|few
CASSWTSGRTDTQYF
TGCGCCAGCAGCTGGACTAGCGGGCGCACAGATACGCAGTATTTT
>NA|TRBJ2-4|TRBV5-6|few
CASSLDRGAKNIQYF
TGTGCCAGCAGCCTGGACCGAGGGGCCAAAAACATTCAGTACTTC
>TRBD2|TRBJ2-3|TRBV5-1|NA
CASSLWASGGADTQYF
TGCGCCAGCAGCTTGTGGGCTAGCGGGGGGGCAGATACGCAGTATTTT
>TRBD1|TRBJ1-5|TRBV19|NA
CASSPSVIGTGDNQPQHF
TGTGCCAGTAGCCCCTCCGTGATTGGGACAGGGGATAATCAGCCCCAGCATTTT
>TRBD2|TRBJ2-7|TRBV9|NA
CASSPRTGLDYEQYF
TGTGCCAGCAGCCCTCGGACGGGACTAGACTACGAGCAGTACTTC
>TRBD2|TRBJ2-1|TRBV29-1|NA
CSYMGLAGLNSYNEQFF
TGCAGTTATATGGGGCTAGCGGGCTTAAATTCCTACAATGAGCAGTTCTTC
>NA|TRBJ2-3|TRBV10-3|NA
CAIKGQFSSTDTQYF
TGTGCCATCAAAGGACAATTCTCTAGCACAGATACGCAGTATTTT
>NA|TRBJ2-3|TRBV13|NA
CASSPTAGGTDTQYF
TGTGCCAGCAGCCCCACGGCAGGGGGCACAGATACGCAGTATTTT
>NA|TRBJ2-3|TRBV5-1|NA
CASSLGGYTDTQYF
TGCGCCAGCAGCTTGGGCGGGTACACAGATACGCAGTATTTT
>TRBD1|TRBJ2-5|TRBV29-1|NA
CSVAGQGVLETQYF
TGCAGCGTTGCTGGACAGGGAGTTTTAGAGACCCAGTACTTC
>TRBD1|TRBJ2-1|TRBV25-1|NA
CASSPGTVDNEQFF
TGTGCCAGCAGCCCCGGGACAGTAGACAATGAGCAGTTCTTC
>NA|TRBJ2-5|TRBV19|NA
CASSRSRGETQYF
TGTGCCAGTAGTAGGTCGAGGGGGGAGACCCAGTACTTC
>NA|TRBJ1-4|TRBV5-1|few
CASSLGQRAEKLFF
TGCGCCAGCAGCTTGGGGCAGCGGGCTGAAAAACTGTTTTTT
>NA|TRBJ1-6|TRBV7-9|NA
CAIRADDLRGSPLHF
TGTGCCATCAGGGCAGATGACCTCCGGGGTTCACCCCTCCACTTT
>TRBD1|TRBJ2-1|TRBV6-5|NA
CASSSSGTGLDEQFF
TGTGCCAGCAGCTCCTCGGGGACAGGGCTGGATGAGCAGTTCTTC
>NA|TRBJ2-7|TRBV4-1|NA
CASSRLTVSYEQYF
TGCGCCAGCAGCCGGTTAACAGTCTCCTACGAGCAGTACTTC
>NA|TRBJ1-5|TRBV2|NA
CASSSETGGNQPQHF
TGTGCCAGCAGTAGTGAGACAGGTGGCAATCAGCCCCAGCATTTT
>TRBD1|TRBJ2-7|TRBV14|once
CASSRATGTGTYEQYF
TGTGCCAGCAGCCGAGCCACCGGGACAGGGACCTACGAGCAGTACTTC
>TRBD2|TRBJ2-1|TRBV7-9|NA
CASSLVGSGRGNEQFF
TGTGCCAGCAGCTTAGTAGGTAGCGGGAGGGGCAATGAGCAGTTCTTC
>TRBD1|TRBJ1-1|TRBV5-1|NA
CASRTGQLNTEAFF
TGCGCCAGCAGGACGGGACAGCTGAACACTGAAGCTTTCTTT
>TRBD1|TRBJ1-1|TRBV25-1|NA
CASSEQDRLNTEAFF
TGTGCCAGCAGTGAACAGGACAGGTTGAACACTGAAGCTTTCTTT
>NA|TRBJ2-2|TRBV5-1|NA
CASSPAGANTGELFF
TGCGCCAGCAGCCCCGCAGGGGCGAACACCGGGGAGCTGTTTTTT
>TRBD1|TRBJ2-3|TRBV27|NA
CASRLGGFGTGSTDTQYF
TGTGCCAGCCGATTAGGGGGGTTCGGGACAGGGAGCACAGATACGCAGTATTTT
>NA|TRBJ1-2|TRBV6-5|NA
CASSYGPGGGGYTF
TGTGCCAGCAGTTATGGTCCGGGGGGTGGTGGCTACACCTTC
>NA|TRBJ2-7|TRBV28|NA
CASVPTVTYEQYF
TGTGCCAGCGTCCCCACGGTAACCTACGAGCAGTACTTC
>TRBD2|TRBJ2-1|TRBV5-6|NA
CASSPRGSGGVPSVF
TGTGCCAGCAGCCCCCGAGGTAGCGGGGGGGTGCCCTCGGTCTTC
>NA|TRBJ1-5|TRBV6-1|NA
CASSPTGSNQPQHF
TGTGCCAGCAGCCCGACAGGTAGCAATCAGCCCCAGCATTTT
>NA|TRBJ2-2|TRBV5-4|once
CASSLMGGDTGELFF
TGTGCCAGCAGCTTAATGGGGGGTGACACCGGGGAGCTGTTTTTT
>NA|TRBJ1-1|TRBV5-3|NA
CARSLEARYPATEAFF
TGTGCCAGAAGCTTGGAAGCCAGGTACCCCGCCACTGAAGCTTTCTTT
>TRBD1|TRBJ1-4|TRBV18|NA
CASSPDRTATNEKLFF
TGTGCCAGCTCACCGGACAGGACTGCAACTAATGAAAAACTGTTTTTT
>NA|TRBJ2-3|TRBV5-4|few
CASSSGTFRYNTDTQYF
TGTGCCAGCAGCTCCGGGACTTTCCGATATAACACAGATACGCAGTATTTT
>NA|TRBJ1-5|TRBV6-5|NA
CASMRTASNQPQHF
TGTGCCAGCATGAGGACAGCTTCTAATCAGCCCCAGCATTTT
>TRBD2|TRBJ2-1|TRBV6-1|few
CAISESMAGASYNEQFF
TGTGCCATCAGTGAGTCGATGGCGGGAGCCTCCTACAATGAGCAGTTCTTC
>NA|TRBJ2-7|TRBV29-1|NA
CSVETVAYEQYF
TGCAGCGTTGAAACGGTGGCCTACGAGCAGTACTTC
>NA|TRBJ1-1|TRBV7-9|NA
CASSRQGGNTEAFF
TGTGCCAGCAGCCGCCAAGGGGGAAACACTGAAGCTTTCTTT
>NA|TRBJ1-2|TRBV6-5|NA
CASSFNRDSNYGYTF
TGTGCCAGCAGTTTCAACCGGGACTCTAACTATGGCTACACCTTC
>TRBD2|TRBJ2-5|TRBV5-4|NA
CASNQAGGPETQYF
TGTGCCAGCAACCAAGCGGGAGGGCCGGAGACCCAGTACTTC
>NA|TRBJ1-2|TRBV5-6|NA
CASSSAARGYYGYTF
TGTGCCAGCAGCTCAGCCGCCAGGGGATACTATGGCTACACCTTC
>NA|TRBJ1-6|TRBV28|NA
CAGGTASSYNSPLHF
TGTGCCGGCGGGACTGCGAGCTCCTATAATTCACCCCTCCACTTT
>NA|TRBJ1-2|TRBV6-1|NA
CASSERTEYNYGYTF
TGTGCCAGCAGTGAACGGACAGAATATAACTATGGCTACACCTTC
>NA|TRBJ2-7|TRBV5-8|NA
CASSLQFGQAYEQYF
TGTGCCAGCAGCTTGCAGTTTGGACAAGCCTACGAGCAGTACTTC
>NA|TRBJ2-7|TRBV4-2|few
CASSLSSYEQYF
TGTGCCAGCTCCCTAAGCTCCTACGAGCAGTACTTC
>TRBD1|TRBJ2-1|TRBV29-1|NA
CSSTGGSSYNEQFF
TGCAGCTCAACAGGGGGGAGCTCCTACAATGAGCAGTTCTTC
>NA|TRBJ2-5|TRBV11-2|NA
CASSLVGTRWYF
TGTGCCAGCAGCTTAGTTGGGACAAGATGGTACTTC